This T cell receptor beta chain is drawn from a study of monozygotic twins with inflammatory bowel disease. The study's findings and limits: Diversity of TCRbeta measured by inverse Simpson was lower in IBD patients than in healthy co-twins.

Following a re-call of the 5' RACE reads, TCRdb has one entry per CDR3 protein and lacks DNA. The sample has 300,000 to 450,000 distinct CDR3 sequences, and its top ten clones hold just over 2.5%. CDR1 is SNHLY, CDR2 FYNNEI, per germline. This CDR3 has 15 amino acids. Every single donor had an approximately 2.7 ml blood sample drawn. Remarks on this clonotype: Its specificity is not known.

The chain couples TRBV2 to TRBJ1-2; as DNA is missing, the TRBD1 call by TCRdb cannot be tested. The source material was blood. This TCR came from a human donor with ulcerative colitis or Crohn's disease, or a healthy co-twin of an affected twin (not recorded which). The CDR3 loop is CASSVLSGANYGYTF.